The source of this TCR beta chain is a study of T cell clonotyping in hematopoietic cell transplantation. Study results and caveats: Few recipient clonotypes overlapped donors; over 95% were de novo at given depth. Higher Inverse Simpson Index values in graft donor and pretransplant recipient predicted broader posttransplant TCR diversity. Cells were unsorted, so CD4 and CD8 contributions were not separated.

Assay: immunoSEQ multiplex PCR; the TCRdb copy retains only in-frame clones and omits some. The sample records 15,000 to 20,000 clones, roughly 83% being singletons. Trimming shortened V by 0 bases and J by 7 bases, and 17 bases separated the two germline ends. CDR3 length equals 17 residues. Per germline, CDR1 SGHRS and CDR2 YFSETQ. Comment on this clone: Its antigen is unknown.

Time point given: recipient sample about 28 days before transplant, after cytoreduction. The sequencing here drew on peripheral blood mononuclear cells, taken before stem cell transplant. V is TRBV5-1 and J is TRBJ1-6, with unresolved D. This TCR was sampled from a man aged 45-65 years with acute myeloid leukemia. Some clones in this sample may be carry-over from other donors' samples. DNA of the CDR3: TGCGCCAGCAGCTTGGTCTGGACCTCCCCGGCCAATTCACCCCTCCACTTT. Translating gives CASSLVWTSPANSPLHF. The full variable domain, in which reference TRBV5-1 and TRBJ1-6 provide the parts outside the CDR3, is KAGVTQTPRYLIKTRGQQVTLSCSPISGHRSVSWYQQTPGQGLQFLFEYFSETQRNKGNFPGRFSGRQFSNSRSEMNVSTLELGDSALYLCASSLVWTSPANSPLHFGNGTRLTVT.